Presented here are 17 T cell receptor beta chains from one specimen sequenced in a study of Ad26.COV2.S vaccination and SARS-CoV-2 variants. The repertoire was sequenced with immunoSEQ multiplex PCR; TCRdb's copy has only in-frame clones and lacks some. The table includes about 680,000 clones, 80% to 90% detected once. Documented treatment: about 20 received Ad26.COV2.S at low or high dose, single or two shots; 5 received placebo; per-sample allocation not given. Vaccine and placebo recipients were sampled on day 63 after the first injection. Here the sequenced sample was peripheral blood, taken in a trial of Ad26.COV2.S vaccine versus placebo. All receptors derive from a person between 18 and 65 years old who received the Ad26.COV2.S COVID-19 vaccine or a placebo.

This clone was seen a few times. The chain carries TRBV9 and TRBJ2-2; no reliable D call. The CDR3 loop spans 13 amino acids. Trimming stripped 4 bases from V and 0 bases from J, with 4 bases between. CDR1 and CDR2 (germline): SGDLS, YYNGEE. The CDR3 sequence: CASSPPNTGELFF. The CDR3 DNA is TGTGCCAGCAGCCCCCCGAACACCGGGGAGCTGTTTTTT.

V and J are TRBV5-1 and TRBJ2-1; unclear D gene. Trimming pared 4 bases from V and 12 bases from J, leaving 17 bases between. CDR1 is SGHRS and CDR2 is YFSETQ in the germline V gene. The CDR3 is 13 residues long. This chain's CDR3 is CASSLNLLTGQFF. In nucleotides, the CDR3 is TGCGCCAGCAGCCTGAACTTACTCACCGGGCAGTTCTTC.

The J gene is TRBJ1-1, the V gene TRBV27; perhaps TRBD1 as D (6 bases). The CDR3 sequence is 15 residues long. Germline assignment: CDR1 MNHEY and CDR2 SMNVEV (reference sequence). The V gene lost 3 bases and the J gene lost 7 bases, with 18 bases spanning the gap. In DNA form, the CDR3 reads TGTGCCAGCAGTTTCTTCAGGGGCGAGATCATTGAAGCTTTCTTT. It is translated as CASSFFRGEIIEAFF.

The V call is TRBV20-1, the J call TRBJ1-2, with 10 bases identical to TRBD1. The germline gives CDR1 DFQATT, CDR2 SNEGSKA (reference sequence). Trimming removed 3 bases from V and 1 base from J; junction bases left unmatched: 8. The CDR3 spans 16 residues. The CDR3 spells CSASGDRGLVNYGYTF. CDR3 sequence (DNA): TGCAGTGCTAGTGGGGACAGGGGACTCGTTAACTATGGCTACACCTTC.

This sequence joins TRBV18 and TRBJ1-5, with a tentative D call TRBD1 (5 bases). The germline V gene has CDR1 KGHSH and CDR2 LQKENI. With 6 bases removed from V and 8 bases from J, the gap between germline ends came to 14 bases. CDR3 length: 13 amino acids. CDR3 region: CASSPGESKPQHF. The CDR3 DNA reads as TGTGCCAGCTCCCCGGGGGAATCAAAGCCCCAGCATTTT.

Written as DNA, the CDR3 is TGTGCCAGTAGTATAACCTGGACAGGACGCTACGAGCAGTACTTC. Residues: CASSITWTGRYEQYF. The V gene is TRBV19, the J gene TRBJ2-7, with 7 bases identical to TRBD1. The ends lost 2 bases at V and 3 bases at J; junction bases unmatched: 7. Germline assignment: CDR1 LNHDA and CDR2 SQIVND (reference sequence). The CDR3 is 15 amino acids. Full variable domain (missing parts from reference TRBV19 and TRBJ2-7): DGGITQSPKYLFRKEGQNVTLSCEQNLNHDAMYWYRQDPGQGLRLIYYSQIVNDFQKGDIAEGYSVSREKKESFPLTVTSAQKNPTAFYLCASSITWTGRYEQYFGPGTRLTVT.

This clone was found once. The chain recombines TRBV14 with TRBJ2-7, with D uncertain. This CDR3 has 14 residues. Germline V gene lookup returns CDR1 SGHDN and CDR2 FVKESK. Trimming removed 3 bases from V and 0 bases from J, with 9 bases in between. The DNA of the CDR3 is TGTGCCAGCAGCCACCTTCTCGTCTCCTACGAGCAGTACTTC. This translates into CASSHLLVSYEQYF.

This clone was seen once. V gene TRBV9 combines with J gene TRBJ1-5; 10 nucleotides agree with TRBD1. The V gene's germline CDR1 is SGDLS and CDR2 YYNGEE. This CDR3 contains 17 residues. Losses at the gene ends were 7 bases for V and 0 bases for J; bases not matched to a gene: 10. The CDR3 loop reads CASPGTGAANSNQPQHF. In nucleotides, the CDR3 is TGTGCCAGCCCCGGGACAGGGGCCGCGAATAGCAATCAGCCCCAGCATTTT.

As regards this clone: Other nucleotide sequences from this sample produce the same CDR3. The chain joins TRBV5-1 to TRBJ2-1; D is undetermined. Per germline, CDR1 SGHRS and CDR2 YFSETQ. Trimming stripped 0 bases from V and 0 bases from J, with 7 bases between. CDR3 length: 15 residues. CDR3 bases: TGCGCCAGCAGCTTGGACAGTAGCTCCTACAATGAGCAGTTCTTC. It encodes CASSLDSSSYNEQFF.

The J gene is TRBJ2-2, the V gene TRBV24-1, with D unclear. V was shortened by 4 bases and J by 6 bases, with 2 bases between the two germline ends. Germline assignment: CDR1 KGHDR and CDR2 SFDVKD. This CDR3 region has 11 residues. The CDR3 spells CATSEAGELFF. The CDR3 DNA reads TGTGCCACCAGTGAGGCCGGGGAGCTGTTTTTT.

DNA of the CDR3: TGCGCCAGCAGCTTGTTCCCAGGGGAATATGGCTACACCTTC. Its protein is CASSLFPGEYGYTF. This chain uses TRBV5-1 with TRBJ1-2; D possibly corresponds to TRBD1 (6 bases). The CDR3 totals 14 residues. V was pared by 1 base and J by 5 bases, with 12 bases between. Germline V gene sequence: CDR1 SGHRS, CDR2 YFSETQ.

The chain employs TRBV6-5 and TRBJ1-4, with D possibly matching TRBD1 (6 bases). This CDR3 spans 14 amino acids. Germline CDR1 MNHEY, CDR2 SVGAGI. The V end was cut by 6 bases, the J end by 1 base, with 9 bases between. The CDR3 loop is CASSRGVTNEKLFF. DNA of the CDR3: TGTGCCAGCAGCAGGGGTGTAACTAATGAAAAACTGTTTTTT.

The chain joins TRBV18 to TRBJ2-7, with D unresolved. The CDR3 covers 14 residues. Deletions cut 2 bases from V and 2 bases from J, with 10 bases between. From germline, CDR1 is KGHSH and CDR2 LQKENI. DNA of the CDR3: TGTGCCAGCTCACCAGCGGCAGTCCCCTACGAGCAGTACTTC. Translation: CASSPAAVPYEQYF.

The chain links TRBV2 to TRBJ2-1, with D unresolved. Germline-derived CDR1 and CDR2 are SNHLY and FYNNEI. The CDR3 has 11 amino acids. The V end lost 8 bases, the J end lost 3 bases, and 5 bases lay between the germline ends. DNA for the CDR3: TGTGCCAGCTCCGGCTACAATGAGCAGTTCTTC. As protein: CASSGYNEQFF.

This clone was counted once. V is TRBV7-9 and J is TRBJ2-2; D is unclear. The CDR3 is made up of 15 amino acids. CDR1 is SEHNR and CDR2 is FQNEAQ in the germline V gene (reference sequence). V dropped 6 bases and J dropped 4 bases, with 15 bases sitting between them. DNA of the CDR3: TGTGCCAGCAGTTTCGCCGCTTCTGGCACCGGGGAGCTGTTTTTT. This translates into CASSFAASGTGELFF.

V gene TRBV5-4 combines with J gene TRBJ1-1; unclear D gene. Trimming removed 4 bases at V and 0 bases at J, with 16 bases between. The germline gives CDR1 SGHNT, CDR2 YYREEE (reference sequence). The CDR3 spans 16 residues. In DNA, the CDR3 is TGTGCCAGCAGCCGCGTTGCGGGGTCGATGAACACTGAAGCTTTCTTT. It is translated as CASSRVAGSMNTEAFF.

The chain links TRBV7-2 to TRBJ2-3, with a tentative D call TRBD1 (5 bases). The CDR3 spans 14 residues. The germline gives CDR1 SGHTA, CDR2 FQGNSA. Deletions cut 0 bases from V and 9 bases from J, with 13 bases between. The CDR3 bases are TGTGCCAGCAGCTTAGCGGTTGGGGCAGTGACGCAGTATTTT. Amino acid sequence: CASSLAVGAVTQYF.